One T cell receptor (beta chain) is described in this entry. Its antigen remains unidentified. The record originates from a study of cytomegalovirus exposure and HLA in healthy donors (dated by TCRdb to about 2017). Notes on the research overall: In an earlier analysis of roughly 590 of the donors, around 300 Gb of sequence data and 117 million unique TCR beta sequences from 150 million to 200 million T cells were reported. Approximately 310 gigabases of sequencing data and around 88 million unique TCR sequences made up an early release that covered about 640 HLA-typed donors. Of the 350 to 450 genotyped donors, approximately 83% fell in the genetic ancestry cluster associated with self-reported Caucasian donors. The aim of the study was to test whether cataloging public T cell receptors could identify signatures of past pathogen exposure. The T cell repertoires of under 750 subjects were profiled by immunosequencing and related to cytomegalovirus serostatus. Along with the roughly 710-subject first cohort, a separate validation cohort of around 110 different subjects was used. The study combined high-throughput TCR immunosequencing, statistical association of individual TCRs with disease status, and machine learning to predict cytomegalovirus infection status. A later analysis re-analyzed previously published TCR beta repertoires from several hundred donors and added high-resolution HLA genotyping to study TCR occurrence patterns. Rather than using new phenotypic data, the later analysis identified candidate immune exposures from TCR beta sequences and from how often those sequences occurred across donors. An earlier analysis of 587 of the donors applied high-throughput TCR beta sequencing to assess whether each TCR beta V gene segment acted as functional or pseudogenic. Alongside the repertoire data, information on donor age, sex, ethnicity and CMV serostatus was compiled. A later genetic analysis took genome-wide SNP genotypes for about 65% of the roughly 670 donors and used that subset as a discovery cohort. Every discovery cohort repertoire had been produced on one sequencing platform. HLA typing included class I and class II loci at four-digit resolution. The number of donors typed differed by locus, with 629-630 for A, B, C, DRB1 and DQB1, around 560 for DQA1, some 570 for DPA1, and under 490 for DPB1. Four to six DR-DQ haplotypes were handled as single units for association and clustering, since linkage in the cohort was strong. Among some 400 genotyped donors of the cohort, an average of approximately 240,000 unique TCR beta nucleotide sequences was sequenced per donor, of which approximately 19% were non-productive. Beyond this particular receptor, the publication reports: In a later genetic analysis, fewer N-insertions in productive TCRs were reported among donors in an Asian-associated ancestry cluster than the approximately 670-donor mean. In vitro tests confirmed that a few of the cytomegalovirus-associated TCR beta chains recognize cytomegalovirus antigens. The classifier was reported to diagnose cytomegalovirus status with high specificity and sensitivity in both the original cohort and the validation cohort. A further reported finding was that TCR beta sequences accurately predicted the HLA-A and HLA-B alleles for most subjects in the first cohort. In a later analysis, the rate of TCR association differed among HLA loci, with DRB1 alleles having the most associated TCRs and HLA-C alleles having the fewest. Because HLA typing was missing for some donors at each locus, association tests included only the typed subset. Correlated functional status among segregating V segments might reflect linkage disequilibrium, but an unknown experimental factor could not be ruled out. Compared with equally common non-associated chains, HLA-associated TCR beta chains in a later analysis were more clonally expanded and had lower generation probabilities. An earlier analysis of 587 of the donors showed that most TCR beta V segments appeared in productive rearrangements either about 90% or about 30% of the time, which broadly matched IMGT annotations. According to a later analysis, parvovirus B19, influenza, CMV and Epstein-Barr virus appeared linked to several top co-occurrence clusters. While some public TCRs were present in many individuals, most TCR sequences turned up only very rarely across donors. In this cohort, only TCR beta chains were sequenced, and detectable features were limited by the absence of alpha or paired-chain data. According to a later analysis, most CMV-associated TCR beta chains appeared to be HLA-restricted, and the HLA associations seemed to be driven largely by CMV exposure. Some IMGT-functional V segments, including TRBV6-2 and TRBV6-3, could not be distinguished by the 87-base-pair reads and were therefore excluded. The authors suggested that the approach could potentially be generalized to other disease states and immunological phenotypes. An association between a missense DCLRE1C variant and V-gene and J-gene trimming of TCR beta chains was found in a later genetic analysis and replicated in an independent cohort. A group of highly shared sequence variants was considered likely to be a technical artifact of the sequencing pipeline. The presence/absence analyses assumed that sequencing depth was roughly uniform across donors, and that assumption may not be true. Because counts were too low, seventeen rarely observed V segments, including chromosome 9 orphons, were left out of the earlier analysis of 500 to 650 of the donors. Strong co-occurrence of HLA alleles, especially DR and DQ, made assigning TCR associations to individual alleles difficult. At a false discovery rate of 0.05, a later analysis linked some 18,000 TCR beta sequences to specific HLA alleles. For the cohort, immune exposure information was limited to CMV serostatus. The study gave a list of 150 to 200 TCR beta chains associated with cytomegalovirus.

Trimming takes 5 bases off V and 0 bases off J; junction bases not matched to a gene: 7. The CDR3 starts with the cysteine, ends with the phenylalanine, and has 17 residues. Of all the DNA, just the CDR3 is kept, 51 bases in frame from base 1. CDR1 and CDR2 were assigned from the germline V gene as SGHVS and FNYEAQ. Receptor amplification or capture employed the immunoSEQ multiplex PCR assay. For the multiplex PCR, a mixture combining 60 forward primers for TCR Vbeta segments and 13 reverse primers for TCR Jbeta segments was used. The CDR3 region of rearranged TCR beta genes was amplified from genomic DNA with a multiplex PCR assay. On the Illumina HiSeq System, the amplified TCR beta libraries were sequenced as 87-base-pair reads. In the paper's pipeline: A later analysis counted about 80 million unique TCR beta chains across the 666 repertoires, and some 12 million of these chains were shared by at least two donors. Raw reads were error-corrected and collapsed into unique sequences by a nearest-neighbor algorithm in which closely related sequences were merged to remove PCR and sequencing errors. To assign V, D and J gene segments, CDR3 sequences were aligned to IMGT reference sequences. For a sequence to be retained, a match of at least six nucleotides was required to both a V gene segment and a J gene segment. Rearrangements were classified as productive when the CDR3 lacked stop codons and remained in frame with V and J, and all other rearrangements were classified as non-productive. Following IMGT convention, CDR3 was defined as the stretch from the second conserved V-encoded cysteine to the conserved J-encoded phenylalanine. Sequences without an unambiguous match to a single V gene segment were excluded from the earlier analysis of over 500 of the donors. An earlier analysis of under 750 of the donors called V segments functional above 56.7% productive rearrangements and segregating when the between-donor standard deviation exceeded 5%. A statistical classification framework was developed to diagnose cytomegalovirus status using the catalog of TCR beta chain sequences. A later analysis assigned V and J genes by comparing TCR nucleotide sequences with IMGT/GENE-DB human TR gene sequences. The TCRdist pipeline was used in a later analysis to assign CDR3 sequences and most-parsimonious VDJ recombination scenarios. A later analysis defined each TCR beta chain by its CDR3 amino acid sequence plus V-gene family, and excluded reads lacking a unique V-gene family. A later analysis removed over 500 highly shared, low-generation-probability nucleotide sequences to deal with suspected cross-contamination and a sequencing artifact. In a later analysis, a clonal expansion index for each public chain was calculated from normalized within-repertoire ranks of inferred template counts. A later analysis computed generation probabilities with a VDJ recombination model fitted to out-of-frame rearrangements, and checked the results against IGoR. Hypergeometric tests were used in a later analysis to score TCR-TCR, TCR-HLA and TCR-CMV co-occurrence, with a repertoire-size bias correction applied to the TCR pairs. False discovery rates were estimated in a later analysis by permuting HLA or CMV assignments 20 times. In a later analysis, co-occurring TCRs were grouped using DBSCAN, and TCRdist sequence similarity was added for clustering within HLA-allele-positive subsets. For co-occurrence clustering, repertoires with fewer than 30,000 or more than 120,000 public chains were excluded, along with several repertoires with anomalous nucleotide sharing. TCRdb obtained this table from immuneACCESS and retained in-frame rearrangements with V and J assigned. These tables miss some clones; where compared with another copy, unresolved V genes account for less than half of the shortfall, and the remainder is unexplained. V and J calls and clone size come straight from that table; D and trimming were deduced from the DNA. This sample's listing comprises some 150,000 clones. Jointly, the top ten make up 0.79% of the sample.

The cohort comprised under 700 healthy bone marrow donors. At the time of sampling, every cohort member was nominally healthy, though immune exposures that went unrecorded were likely present. The donor was CMV seropositive and was included in the group of around 300 seropositive cohort members. Each donor provided a peripheral blood sample, and peripheral blood mononuclear cells were used for TCR beta sequencing. Genomic DNA was extracted from the blood cell samples with the Qiagen DNeasy Blood Extraction Kit. The chain was built from TRBV7-6 and TRBJ2-7, and 13 bases in between align with TRBD2. Sequences were obtained from PBMCs. The TCR was taken from a woman aged 18-29 years in good health and CMV-seropositive. The nucleotide sequence is TGTGCCAGCAGCCCCGGGACTAGCGGGGCGAGCTCCTACGAGCAGTACTTC. Protein translation: CASSPGTSGASSYEQYF.